Presented here are 3 T cell receptor beta chains from one specimen sequenced in a study of identical twins. Using its own MiXCR run on the 5' RACE reads, TCRdb lists one record per CDR3 protein. Of about 210,000 distinct CDR3 sequences listed, around 9.6% are singletons. Sequencing was done on a sample of memory (CD45RO+) T cells sorted from blood. These TCRs come from a woman aged 18-29 years in good health.

This clonotype appeared a few times. The rearrangement joins TRBV9 to TRBJ2-3; tentative D call: TRBD2 (7 bases). V lost 0 bases and J 9 bases, leaving 11 bases between the germline ends. The CDR3 has 13 residues. Germline V lookup: CDR1 SGDLS, CDR2 YYNGEE. The CDR3 reads CASSVEGGVTQYF. The CDR3 coding sequence is TGTGCCAGCAGCGTAGAGGGGGGGGTCACGCAGTATTTT.

There are a few counts of this clonotype. This rearrangement joins TRBV7-6 to TRBJ1-1; D uncertain. The CDR3 length is 13 residues. V gave up 2 bases and J gave up 1 base, with 5 bases separating them. Per germline, CDR1 SGHVS and CDR2 FNYEAQ. The CDR3 loop reads CASSLQQNTEAFF. The CDR3 coding sequence is TGTGCCAGCAGCTTACAGCAGAACACTGAAGCTTTCTTT.

The V and J genes are TRBV9 and TRBJ1-6, with 7 bases identical to TRBD1. The trim removed 0 bases at V and 9 bases at J, leaving 6 bases unmatched. The germline gives CDR1 SGDLS, CDR2 YYNGEE. CDR3 size: 15 residues. The CDR3 DNA sequence: TGTGCCAGCAGCGTAGAAGGGACAGTTTTTTCACCCCTCCACTTT. Residues: CASSVEGTVFSPLHF.